This T cell receptor (beta chain) comes out of a study of CD8+ T cells in alopecia areata. Study-wide context: For 6 to 18 months, tofacitinib was taken, and 6 months off drug followed. Study observations and caveats: Tofacitinib significantly reduced both scalp clonality and expanded CD8+ clones among the top 100. Higher clonality than in normal scalp was seen in lesional scalp, especially alopecia totalis/universalis.

Described treatment: oral pan-JAK inhibitor, 5-10 mg twice daily. CDR1 is SGHVS, CDR2 FNYEAQ, per germline. Trimming took 5 bases from V and 1 from J, leaving 4 bases between them. The CDR3 runs 12 residues. A word on this clone: Its target is not known.

Sequencing templates came from extracted RNA that was reverse transcribed into cDNA. Libraries were prepared by immunoSEQ multiplex PCR; TCRdb keeps only in-frame clonotypes and omits some of them. The data show some 200,000 clones, with 45% to 75% seen just once and roughly 3.3% held by the top ten. The TCR originated in a human donor with alopecia areata. V usage is TRBV7-6 and J usage is TRBJ2-3; D uncertain. This specimen consisted of CD4+ T cells sorted from blood, obtained at week 4, from a patient treated with tofacitinib. The CDR3 DNA is TGTGCCAGCAGCCCTGGCACAGATACGCAGTATTTT. Translating it yields CASSPGTDTQYF.